The sequence of this T cell receptor (beta chain) was determined in a study of shared T cell receptors in the human thymus. Only in-frame clones appear in the TCRdb table, and some are missing; sequencing was by immunoSEQ multiplex PCR. The table records about 660,000 clones, 85% to 90% of them present only once. The CDR3 sequence is 12 residues long. Germline trimming cut 6 bases from V and 11 bases from J; bases unmatched to any gene: 7. In germline, CDR1 is MGHDK, CDR2 SYGVNS. This sample also appeared in a second study, on human thymus T cells. That report notes: The source of the thymus tissue was resections taken during corrective heart surgery. Thymic and blood repertoires appeared to show biased V and J gene usage.

This clonotype originated in a boy younger than two with a congenital heart defect. Sequencing was performed on thymocytes. The chain joins TRBV25-1 to TRBJ1-1, with 9 bases identical to TRBD1. CDR3 nucleotide sequence: TGTGCCAGCAGCCTAAGGGACAGGGCGGCTTTCTTT. It translates to CASSLRDRAAFF.